This T cell receptor beta chain was identified during a study of cytomegalovirus exposure and HLA in healthy donors. Primers: 60 Vbeta forward and 13 Jbeta reverse. Libraries were prepared by immunoSEQ multiplex PCR; TCRdb keeps only in-frame clonotypes and omits some of them. The sample holds around 170,000 clones; around three quarters are singletons and the top ten take under 2.5%. Worth noting for this clone: Its antigen is undetermined.

The study's findings and limits: Presence/absence comparisons presumed near-even sequencing depth among donors. As a later analysis showed, a missense DCLRE1C variant was linked to trimming of TCR beta V- and J-genes. When analyzed later, the rates of TCR association showed variation by HLA locus, with DRB1 the most and HLA-C the fewest. Among TCR beta chains of equal frequency, HLA-associated ones were more clonally expanded in a later analysis.

The germline V and J ends were trimmed by 2 bases and 4 bases, with 12 bases remaining between them. The CDR3 runs to 15 residues. The germline V gene has CDR1 SGHVS and CDR2 FQNEAQ. This sequence joins TRBV7-8 and TRBJ2-1; TRBD2 might be the D (6 bases). The receptor's source is a woman younger than 45 in good health and CMV-seropositive. The sample consisted of PBMCs. The CDR3 nucleotides read TGTGCCAGCAGCTTATATGGGACTGATTACAATGAGCAGTTCTTC. This gives the protein CASSLYGTDYNEQFF.